The clone carrying this TCR beta chain was seen a handful of times. Gene names and germline match the mouse. The observed sequence ends 4 residues before the CDR3 terminus, with the missing tail filled in from the germline J gene. This sample includes further DNA sequences coding for the same CDR3. Cells that came from pooled cutaneous lymph nodes were sorted using CD4, CD8alpha, NKG2D, NKG2ACE and other markers. Germline V lookup: CDR1 NNHNN, CDR2 SYGAGS (reference sequence). The CDR3 extends over 13 amino acids. Deletions cut 2 bases from V and 3 bases from J, with 7 bases between. These data come from a study of CD8+ T cells in alopecia areata. After isolation, RNA underwent reverse transcription to generate cDNA as the sequencing template. Measured with immunoSEQ multiplex PCR; TCRdb has only the in-frame clones, and not every one. The sample yields about 300,000 clones, without any singletons.

The chain has TRBV13-2 and TRBJ2-3; tentative D call: TRBD1 (6 bases). The clonotype originates from a C3H/HeJ mouse with alopecia areata. For the strain, the MHC haplotype given is H2-k. Input material: CD4+ T cells sorted from a lymph node. Here the CDR3 reads CASGEQGAETLYF. The DNA read from the CDR3 is TGTGCCAGCGGTGAGCAGGGGGCAGAA.